Sequencing of this T cell receptor beta chain was carried out in a study of blood T cell repertoires in COVID-19. Study-level background: The origin of the acute and convalescent COVID-19 samples was the United States, Italy and Spain. T cells, B-cell-depleted T cells, or PBMCs provided the cDNA or gDNA that served as material.

In the source study's methods: Amplification with reference gene primers provided the estimates of nucleated cell counts. Profiled with immunoSEQ multiplex PCR; TCRdb holds only in-frame clones, not every one. V, J and clone size reflect that table, while D and trimming were determined from the DNA. The sample carries under 250,000 clones, over 80% recorded once. The CDR3 totals 14 residues. From germline, CDR1 is WNHNN and CDR2 SYGVQD (reference sequence). The V and J ends lost 2 bases and 6 bases, in that order; junction bases with no gene match: 5. This sequence originates from a woman in her fifties or sixties with active or convalescent COVID-19. Material for sequencing was peripheral blood. The chain joins TRBV10-1 to TRBJ2-3, with 7 bases matching TRBD1. The CDR3 sequence is CASSEGGTADTQYF. The CDR3 DNA is TGCGCCAGCAGTGAGGGTGGGACAGCGGATACGCAGTATTTT.